This TCR beta chain emerged from a study of a mutant IDH1 vaccine in newly diagnosed glioma. Study conclusions and caveats: It was 93.3% of patients that developed vaccine-induced immune responses.

Germline V gene lookup returns CDR1 MGHDK and CDR2 SYGVNS. The V end was cut by 4 bases, the J end by 5 bases, with 7 bases between. The CDR3 has 12 amino acids. Method: immunoSEQ multiplex PCR; TCRdb's copy keeps in-frame clones and lacks some. The sample gives tens of thousands of clones, 86% of which show up once; around 3% is in the top ten. Turning to this clone: Its target is unknown.

Time point noted: baseline, week 1 (first vaccination visit). The sample's treatment: pre-vaccination baseline after standard-of-care therapy. Sequenced here: PBMCs, sampled from a glioma patient treated with radiotherapy, temozolomide or both. The chain uses TRBV25-1 and TRBJ2-3; no reliable D call. The receptor comes from a man between 25 and 39 years old with glioma. The CDR3 loop is CASSARGDTQYF. In nucleotides, the CDR3 is TGTGCCAGCAGTGCCCGTGGAGATACGCAGTATTTT.